This T cell receptor beta chain was sequenced during a study of Ad26.COV2.S vaccination and SARS-CoV-2 variants. Across the whole study: Once, or twice with 56 days between doses, Ad26.COV2.S was given intramuscularly.

Treatment meaning: approximately 18 received Ad26.COV2.S at low or high dose, single or two shots; 5 received placebo; per-sample allocation not given. The samples were gathered on day 63 after the first injection of vaccine or placebo. An Ad26 vector expressing Wuhan-strain SARS-CoV-2 spike served as the vaccine. Produced via immunoSEQ multiplex PCR; TCRdb's table is partial and in-frame only. The repertoire consists of about 400,000 clones, with approximately 90% occurring once and the leading ten covering around 3.4%. In this sample, this clone turned up once. The receptor comes from a person between 18 and 65 years old who received the Ad26.COV2.S COVID-19 vaccine or a placebo. Sequencing was performed on peripheral blood, taken in a trial of Ad26.COV2.S vaccine versus placebo.

The CDR3 bases are TGCGCCAGCAGCCAAGAAAGATGGGGGGGCTCAGTTTCGGAGACCCAGTACTTC. This translates into CASSQERWGGSVSETQYF. V usage is TRBV4-3 and J usage is TRBJ2-5; possible D gene TRBD2, 7 bases. The length of the CDR3 is 18 residues. Per the germline V gene, CDR1 is LGHNA and CDR2 is YSLEER. Trimming removed 0 bases from V and 5 bases from J, with 22 bases in between.